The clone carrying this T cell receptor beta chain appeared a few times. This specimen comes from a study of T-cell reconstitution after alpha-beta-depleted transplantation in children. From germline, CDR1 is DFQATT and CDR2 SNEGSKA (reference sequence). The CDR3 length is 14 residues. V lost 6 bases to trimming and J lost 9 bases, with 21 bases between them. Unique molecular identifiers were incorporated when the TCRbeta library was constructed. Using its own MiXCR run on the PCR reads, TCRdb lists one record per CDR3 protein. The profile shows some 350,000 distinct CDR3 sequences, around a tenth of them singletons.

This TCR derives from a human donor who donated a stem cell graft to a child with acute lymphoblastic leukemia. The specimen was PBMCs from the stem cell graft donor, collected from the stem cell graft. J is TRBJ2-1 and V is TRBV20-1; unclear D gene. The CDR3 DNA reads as TGCAGTGCGGGTCGACGGAGTTTGTATAGTGAGCAGTTCTTC. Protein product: CSAGRRSLYSEQFF.